One sample yielded the 19 T cell receptor beta chains listed below, sequenced in a study of PD-L1 blockade in urothelial cancer (dated by TCRdb to the late 2010s). The library was generated by the immunoSEQ multiplex PCR assay. Here the immuneACCESS table is served through TCRdb, limited to in-frame sequences with V and J called. Missing clones are a known gap in these copies; in checked studies unresolved V genes cover under half, and the rest lacks a known reason. The table for this sample lists some 51,000 clones; around 85% of them were counted only once. 15% to 20% of the sample lies in the top ten. The specimen was PBMCs, collected around atezolizumab (anti-PD-L1) treatment. These receptors were collected from a man in his 60s with urothelial cancer.

This clone showed up just a few times. V is TRBV19 and J is TRBJ2-1; 13 bases fit TRBD2. Germline CDR1 reads LNHDA; CDR2 reads SQIVND (reference sequence). There are 14 residues in the CDR3. With 8 bases clipped from V and 6 bases from J, the junction kept 4 bases outside the gene matches. The CDR3 loop reads CASSLAGGLNEQFF. The CDR3 DNA sequence: TGTGCCAGTTCACTAGCGGGGGGGCTCAATGAGCAGTTCTTC.

The chain joins TRBV11-3 to TRBJ1-6; D ambiguous. V was pared by 3 bases and J by 8 bases, with 11 bases between. This CDR3 spans 14 amino acids. In germline, CDR1 is SGHNT, CDR2 YENEEA. CDR3 in amino acids: CASSFRRGDSPLHF. DNA for the CDR3: TGTGCCAGCAGCTTTAGGCGGGGAGATTCACCCCTCCACTTT.

This rearrangement joins TRBV7-8 to TRBJ2-5, with D perhaps matching TRBD2 (6 bases). Trimming took off 5 bases at V and 7 bases at J, with 20 bases between the two ends. The germline V gene encodes CDR1 SGHVS and CDR2 FQNEAQ. This CDR3 has 15 residues. CDR3: CASSRGRSLGGTQYF. The CDR3 DNA reads as TGTGCCAGCAGCCGCGGAAGGTCCTTGGGGGGGACCCAGTACTTC.

This rearrangement joins TRBV30 to TRBJ2-3; D remains unclear. The germline V and J ends were trimmed by 3 bases and 4 bases, with 8 bases remaining between them. The CDR3 has 12 residues. From germline, CDR1 is GTSNPN and CDR2 SVGIG (reference sequence). The CDR3: CAWSVIPDTQYF. The DNA for the CDR3 is TGTGCCTGGAGCGTTATCCCAGATACGCAGTATTTT. The full variable domain, in which reference TRBV30 and TRBJ2-3 provide the parts outside the CDR3, is SQTIHQWPATLVQPVGSPLSLECTVEGTSNPNLYWYRQAAGRGLQLLFYSVGIGQISSEVPQNLSASRPQDRQFILSSKKLLLSDSGFYLCAWSVIPDTQYFGPGTRLTVL.

The chain joins TRBV18 to TRBJ1-2; D remains unclear. Trimming took 3 bases from V and 6 from J, leaving 5 bases between them. The CDR3 length is 11 residues. CDR1 and CDR2 (germline): KGHSH, LQKENI. The CDR3 region is CASSPQNGYTF. CDR3 nucleotide sequence: TGTGCCAGCTCACCCCAGAATGGCTACACCTTC.

The chain recombines TRBV19 with TRBJ2-3, with D perhaps matching TRBD1 (6 bases). V lost 6 bases to trimming and J lost 4 bases, with 11 bases between them. CDR1 and CDR2 from the germline V gene are LNHDA and SQIVND (reference sequence). The CDR3 sequence is 13 residues long. In DNA form, the CDR3 reads TGTGCCAGTAGAACAGGACAGTCAGATACGCAGTATTTT. This encodes CASRTGQSDTQYF. Variable domain in full (rest from reference TRBV19 and TRBJ2-3): DGGITQSPKYLFRKEGQNVTLSCEQNLNHDAMYWYRQDPGQGLRLIYYSQIVNDFQKGDIAEGYSVSREKKESFPLTVTSAQKNPTAFYLCASRTGQSDTQYFGPGTRLTVL.

The chain recombines TRBV7-2 with TRBJ2-2; TRBD2 agrees at 8 bases. Per the germline V gene, CDR1 is SGHTA and CDR2 is FQGNSA. V lost 3 bases to trimming and J lost 6 bases; unmatched junction nucleotides: 6. The CDR3 loop spans 15 amino acids. Written as DNA, the CDR3 is TGTGCCAGCAGCTTCGTTAGCGGGGCGGCCGGGGAGCTGTTTTTT. Translating it yields CASSFVSGAAGELFF.

CDR3 DNA sequence: TGTGCCAGCAGCCCCTTTCGGGGGTCTTTCTACGAGCAGTACTTC. It translates to CASSPFRGSFYEQYF. The V gene is TRBV5-4, the J gene TRBJ2-7; D is possibly TRBD2 (6 bases). Germline CDR1 is SGHNT and CDR2 is YYREEE (reference sequence). The V and J ends lost 4 bases and 3 bases respectively, with 17 bases between them. This CDR3 region has 15 residues.

This rearrangement joins TRBV5-1 to TRBJ1-1; D unresolved. Trimming removed 0 bases from V and 2 bases from J, with 8 bases in between. Germline-derived CDR1 and CDR2 are SGHRS and YFSETQ. This CDR3 region has 14 residues. CDR3 amino acids: CASSLGVGNTEAFF. The DNA of the CDR3 is TGCGCCAGCAGCTTGGGGGTGGGCAACACTGAAGCTTTCTTT.

V gene TRBV10-1 combines with J gene TRBJ2-2, with D unclear. Germline V CDR1 and CDR2: WNHNN, SYGVQD (reference sequence). The CDR3 has 14 residues. V lost 6 bases and J 6 bases, leaving 14 bases between the germline ends. The CDR3 DNA reads as TGCGCCAGCAGGGTAGAGAGAGATTCCGGGGAGCTGTTTTTT. This sequence encodes CASRVERDSGELFF.

V gene TRBV2 combines with J gene TRBJ1-2, with unresolved D. V was pared by 1 base and J by 7 bases, with 10 bases between. The CDR3 consists of 13 residues. Germline V gives CDR1 SNHLY, CDR2 FYNNEI. In DNA form, the CDR3 reads TGTGCCAGCAGTGAAGGGTACCGGGGTGGCTACACCTTC. This translates into CASSEGYRGGYTF.

The rearrangement uses TRBV7-8 and TRBJ2-5, with a possible D match to TRBD1 (6 bases). CDR3 length equals 17 residues. Trimming took 7 bases from V and 1 from J, leaving 22 bases between them. The germline gives CDR1 SGHVS, CDR2 FQNEAQ. The CDR3 DNA sequence: TGTGCCAGCAAAAGGGTTCTATCGGGACAACTCCAAGAGACCCAGTACTTC. Translated, it gives CASKRVLSGQLQETQYF.

V gene TRBV30 combines with J gene TRBJ1-1; 8 positions agree with TRBD1. The CDR3 sequence is 15 residues long. Germline CDR1 and CDR2: GTSNPN and SVGIG (reference sequence). After removal of 0 bases from V and 7 bases from J, the junction contained 10 bases not matched to a gene. This CDR3 is CAWSVVTGARDEAFF. As DNA, the CDR3 is TGTGCCTGGAGTGTGGTGACAGGGGCGAGAGATGAAGCTTTCTTT.

V gene TRBV13 combines with J gene TRBJ2-7, with 12 bases aligning to TRBD2. From germline, CDR1 is PRHDT and CDR2 FYEKMQ (reference sequence). Trimming at V came to 5 bases and at J to 7 bases, leaving 9 bases not matched to a gene. There are 15 residues in the CDR3. CDR3 sequence reads: CASSQQRTSGKEQYF. Here the CDR3 DNA reads TGTGCCAGCAGCCAGCAGAGGACTAGCGGGAAAGAGCAGTACTTC.

The rearrangement joins TRBV9 to TRBJ1-1; 8 nucleotides line up with TRBD1. The V gene's germline CDR1 is SGDLS and CDR2 YYNGEE. V was clipped by 4 bases and J by 1 base; unmatched bases: 6. This CDR3 contains 15 residues. DNA of the CDR3: TGTGCCAGCAGCAACCGACAGGGGCGGAACACTGAAGCTTTCTTT. Residues: CASSNRQGRNTEAFF.

The chain uses TRBV7-8 and TRBJ2-3; 8 bases match TRBD2. The CDR3 length is 14 residues. Per the germline V gene, CDR1 is SGHVS and CDR2 is FQNEAQ. J was trimmed by 6 bases and V by 4 bases; bases with no gene match: 6. CDR3 residues: CASSSGGGRDTQYF. In DNA form, the CDR3 reads TGTGCCAGCAGCTCCGGGGGGGGGAGGGATACGCAGTATTTT.

The genes are TRBV28 and TRBJ2-7; perhaps TRBD1 as D (5 bases). The germline V and J ends were trimmed by 2 bases and 3 bases, with 8 bases remaining between them. CDR3 length: 13 amino acids. The V gene's germline CDR1 is MDHEN and CDR2 SYDVKM. The CDR3 DNA reads TGTGCCAGCAGTTTAAACAGGTACTACGAGCAGTACTTC. Its protein is CASSLNRYYEQYF.

This clone has just one count. CDR3 coding DNA: TGTGCCAGCAGCTTGTTCGGGGATTCCTACGAGCAGTACTTC. Translated, it gives CASSLFGDSYEQYF. The genes are TRBV7-9 and TRBJ2-7, with a possible D match to TRBD2 (5 bases). V was pared by 3 bases and J by 1 base, with 10 bases between. Germline values: CDR1 SEHNR, CDR2 FQNEAQ (reference sequence). This CDR3 spans 14 amino acids.

This clone was picked up a small number of times. The V and J genes are TRBV19 and TRBJ1-2; TRBD1 matches at 11 bases. Germline V gives CDR1 LNHDA, CDR2 SQIVND (reference sequence). The CDR3 has 11 amino acids. Here the CDR3 reads CGTGGNYGYTF. The CDR3, as DNA: TGTGGGACAGGGGGCAACTATGGCTACACCTTC.